This T cell receptor beta chain is drawn from a study of T-cell reconstitution after alpha-beta-depleted transplantation in children. Trimming removed 3 bases from V and 8 bases from J, with 17 bases in between. The CDR3 is made up of 15 amino acids. This clonotype was detected many times. It was with unique molecular identifiers that the TCRbeta library was prepared. MiXCR, applied by TCRdb to the PCR reads, yields one record per CDR3 protein. The sample yields hundreds of thousands of distinct CDR3 sequences, approximately 17% seen once. The rearrangement links TRBV12-3 or TRBV12-4 to TRBJ2-1; D could derive from TRBD1 or TRBD2 (7 bases each). Here the sequenced sample was PBMCs, mostly from graft donor cells, taken 360 days after TCRalphabeta/CD19-depleted stem cell transplant. This TCR was sampled from a male patient aged 2 to 9 who had a stem cell transplant for acute lymphoblastic leukemia, so the T cells may come from the graft donor. CDR3 loop: CASSFVEGAGDEQFF. The CDR3 DNA follows: TGTGCCAGCAGTTTCGTTGAGGGGGCGGGGGATGAGCAGTTCTTC.